The 5 T cell receptor beta chains below were found in one sample sequenced in a study of shared T cell receptors in the human thymus. Only in-frame clones appear in the TCRdb table, and some are missing; sequencing was by immunoSEQ multiplex PCR. The table has hundreds of thousands of clones, about 87% seen once. The data also belong to a second study, concerning human thymus T cells.

The sample consisted of thymocytes. These receptors were taken from a boy younger than two with a congenital heart defect.

V and J are TRBV5-1 and TRBJ2-7; a weak D match, TRBD2 (5 bases). Trimming removed 2 bases at V and 3 bases at J, with 12 bases between. Looked up from germline, CDR1 is SGHRS and CDR2 is YFSETQ. This CDR3 is built from 14 residues. The CDR3 nucleotides read TGCGCCAGCAGCTTCACACTAGGCGTCTACGAGCAGTACTTC. Protein: CASSFTLGVYEQYF.

This chain joins TRBV4-1 and TRBJ2-6; D is undetermined. With 4 bases removed from V and 0 bases from J, the gap between germline ends came to 16 bases. Germline assignment: CDR1 MGHRA and CDR2 YSYEKL. The CDR3 length is 18 residues. The CDR3 region is CASSLYNPPGSGANVLTF. The CDR3 coding sequence is TGCGCCAGCAGCCTCTATAATCCCCCTGGCTCTGGGGCCAACGTCCTGACTTTC.

The chain links TRBV5-6 to TRBJ2-1; TRBD2 agrees at 11 bases. Germline CDR1 reads SGHDT; CDR2 reads YYEEEE. The CDR3 contains 16 residues. V lost 3 bases to trimming and J lost 14 bases; unmatched junction nucleotides: 16. CDR3 in amino acids: CASSSEWGLAVAGEFF. The CDR3 DNA follows: TGTGCCAGCAGCTCGGAGTGGGGACTAGCGGTAGCCGGGGAGTTCTTC.

The chain links TRBV4-3 to TRBJ2-1, with 7 nucleotides matching TRBD2. Per germline, CDR1 LGHNA and CDR2 YSLEER. J was trimmed by 2 bases and V by 5 bases; bases with no gene match: 18. This CDR3 comprises 19 residues. The CDR3 bases are TGCGCCAGCAGCACCGAAATTAGGACTAGACATAAACCCTACAATGAGCAGTTCTTC. As protein: CASSTEIRTRHKPYNEQFF.

This chain connects TRBV19 to TRBJ2-7, with 14 bases fitting TRBD2. The V gene end was trimmed by 10 bases and the J gene end by 5 bases; junction bases not matched to a gene: 16. The germline V gene has CDR1 LNHDA and CDR2 SQIVND (reference sequence). The CDR3 runs to 17 residues. The CDR3 spells CATSGTSGGRLPNEQYF. DNA for the CDR3: TGTGCCACGTCCGGGACTAGCGGGGGACGACTCCCTAACGAGCAGTACTTC.